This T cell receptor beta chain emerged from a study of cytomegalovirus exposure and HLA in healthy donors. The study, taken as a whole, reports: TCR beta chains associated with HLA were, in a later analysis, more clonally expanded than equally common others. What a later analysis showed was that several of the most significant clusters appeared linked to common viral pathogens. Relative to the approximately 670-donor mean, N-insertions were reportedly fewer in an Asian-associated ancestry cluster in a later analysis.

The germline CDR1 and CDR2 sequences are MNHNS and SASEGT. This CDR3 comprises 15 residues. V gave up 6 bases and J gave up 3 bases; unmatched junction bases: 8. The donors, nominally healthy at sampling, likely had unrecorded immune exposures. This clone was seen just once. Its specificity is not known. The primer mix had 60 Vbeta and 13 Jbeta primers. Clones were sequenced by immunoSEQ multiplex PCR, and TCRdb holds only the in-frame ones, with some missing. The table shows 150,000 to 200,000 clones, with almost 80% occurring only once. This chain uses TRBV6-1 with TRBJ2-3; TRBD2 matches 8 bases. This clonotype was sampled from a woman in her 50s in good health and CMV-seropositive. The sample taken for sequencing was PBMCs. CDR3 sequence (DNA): TGTGCCAGCAGCCGTAGCGGGGCCGAGACAGATACGCAGTATTTT. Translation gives CASSRSGAETDTQYF.